This TCR beta chain appears in the sequencing data of a study of post-analysis software for immune sequencing data. Prepared libraries of TCR beta cDNA carried unique molecular identifiers. TCRdb independently ran MiXCR on the PCR reads; one entry per CDR3 protein. The profile covers 600,000 to 750,000 distinct CDR3 sequences, with approximately 60% appearing a single time and around 11% taken by the ten largest. CDR1 is DFQATT, CDR2 SNEGSKA, per germline (reference sequence). The V and J ends lost 6 bases and 1 base respectively, with 15 bases between them. This CDR3 region has 14 residues. Notes on the study in general: Higher frequency in patients than in controls was seen for 5 or 6 TRBV segments, with TRBV5-6, TRBV5-1 and TRBV20-1 among them.

This clonotype has more than one count but fewer than ten. No antigen is known for it. The specimen was blood. The clonotype was recovered from a girl aged 2-10 years with multiple sclerosis. V usage is TRBV20-1 and J usage is TRBJ1-1; D unclear. The CDR3 sequence is CSALLQPRNTEAFF. In DNA, the CDR3 is TGCAGTGCCCTTCTACAGCCCAGGAACACTGAAGCTTTCTTT.